The 10 T cell receptor beta chains below all came from one sample that was sequenced in a study of neurological immune-mediated disorders. MiXCR, applied by TCRdb to the 5' RACE reads, yields one record per CDR3 protein. The sample has about 59,000 distinct CDR3 sequences; less than 25% are singletons. As for time point: technical triplicate 2. Sample: PBMCs. The receptors were gathered from a man aged 55-75 years with HTLV-1-associated myelopathy (HAM/TSP).

This clonotype was detected many times. The V call is TRBV5-1, the J call TRBJ2-2; 7 positions agree with TRBD2. This CDR3 has 18 residues. Germline loops: CDR1 SGHRS, CDR2 YFSETQ. Unmatched junction bases numbered 14, after V lost 1 base and J lost 5 bases. The CDR3 coding sequence is TGCGCCAGCAGCTTGCTACAAGCTAGCGGAGGTGGGACCGGGGAGCTGTTTTTT. Its protein product is CASSLLQASGGGTGELFF.

This clonotype was seen a handful of times. The chain employs TRBV29-1 and TRBJ2-7, with TRBD1 matching over 10 bases. The germline V gene encodes CDR1 SQVTM and CDR2 ANQGSEA. Trimming cost V 6 bases and J 3 bases; bases outside gene matches: 8. The CDR3 has 14 residues. The CDR3 DNA follows: TGCAGCGTCCAAGGACAGGGGGGATTCTACGAGCAGTACTTC. It yields the protein CSVQGQGGFYEQYF.

This chain connects TRBV4-1 to TRBJ2-3; TRBD2 agrees at 14 bases. V trimming: 4 bases; J trimming: 5 bases; junction bases outside the gene matches: 5. The CDR3 length is 16 residues. Germline V gene sequence: CDR1 MGHRA, CDR2 YSYEKL. The CDR3 DNA is TGCGCCAGCAGCCTTGGACTAGCGGGAGGACAAGATACGCAGTATTTT. It yields the protein CASSLGLAGGQDTQYF.

This clonotype occurred many times. The chain is built from TRBV5-1 and TRBJ2-1, with 8 bases lining up with TRBD2. CDR3 size: 15 residues. Trimming at V came to 2 bases and at J to 3 bases, leaving 4 bases not matched to a gene. Germline CDR1 reads SGHRS; CDR2 reads YFSETQ. The CDR3 region is CASSFTAGDYNEQFF. DNA of the CDR3: TGCGCCAGCAGCTTCACAGCGGGGGACTACAATGAGCAGTTCTTC.

In this sample, this clonotype turned up a few times. This chain joins TRBV12-3 or TRBV12-4 and TRBJ2-6; D tentatively fits TRBD1 or TRBD2 (5 bases each). The CDR3 has 15 residues. V was pared by 6 bases and J by 4 bases, with 13 bases between. CDR3 bases: TGTGCCAGCAGCCAGCGAGGGGTGGGGGCCAACGTCCTGACTTTC. Amino acid sequence: CASSQRGVGANVLTF.

The CDR3 bases are TGTGCCAGCAGCCTGACCGGGACAGGGGGAACAGATACGCAGTATTTT. This gives the protein CASSLTGTGGTDTQYF. The chain recombines TRBV7-6 with TRBJ2-3; TRBD1 agrees at 11 bases. The CDR3 sequence is 16 residues long. The junction had 7 bases not matched to a gene; V was cut back by 5 bases and J by 3 bases. In germline, CDR1 is SGHVS, CDR2 FNYEAQ.

This clonotype was observed many times. The chain is built from TRBV12-3 or TRBV12-4 and TRBJ2-2; no clear D gene. This CDR3 has 14 amino acids. The V end lost 4 bases, the J end lost 0 bases, and 6 bases lay between the germline ends. The CDR3 DNA reads TGTGCCAGCAGTTGGGCTACGAACACCGGGGAGCTGTTTTTT. Translated: CASSWATNTGELFF.

This clonotype was counted ten times or more. This sequence joins TRBV4-1 and TRBJ2-2; D gene unclear. Trimming cost V 1 base and J 6 bases, with 3 bases left between them. Germline V gene sequence: CDR1 MGHRA, CDR2 YSYEKL. The CDR3 length is 12 residues. CDR3 sequence reads: CASSQVPGELFF. CDR3 in DNA: TGCGCCAGCAGCCAAGTGCCCGGGGAGCTGTTTTTT.

The rearrangement joins TRBV18 to TRBJ1-2, with TRBD1 matching 12 bases. The J segment lost 6 bases and the V segment lost 5 bases, leaving 4 bases of the junction unmatched. Germline CDR1 KGHSH, CDR2 LQKENI. This CDR3 contains 14 residues. The CDR3 protein is CASSSGTGGDGYTF. The CDR3 nucleotides are TGTGCCAGCTCATCCGGGACAGGGGGCGATGGCTACACCTTC. The full variable domain, completed using reference TRBV18 and TRBJ1-2, is NAGVMQNPRHLVRRRGQEARLRCSPMKGHSHVYWYRQLPEEGLKFMVYLQKENIIDESGMPKERFSAEFPKEGPSILRIQQVVRGDSAAYFCASSSGTGGDGYTFGSGTRLTVV.

This clonotype was counted ten times or more. This chain uses TRBV29-1 with TRBJ1-1; 8 bases agree with TRBD1. The J segment lost 1 base and the V segment lost 2 bases, leaving 3 bases of the junction unmatched. This CDR3 has 14 amino acids. Germline CDR1 is SQVTM and CDR2 is ANQGSEA. The CDR3 coding sequence is TGCAGCGTTGAACAGGGGGCGAAGAACACTGAAGCTTTCTTT. This codes for CSVEQGAKNTEAFF.